This TCR beta chain derives from a study of cytomegalovirus exposure and HLA in healthy donors. The germline V gene encodes CDR1 MDHEN and CDR2 SYDVKM. The CDR3 contains 13 residues. V was cut by 5 bases and J by 7 bases, with 12 bases left in between. The PCR employed 60 Vbeta primers together with 13 Jbeta primers. TCRdb's copy holds only in-frame clones and misses some; the assay was immunoSEQ multiplex PCR. The sample lists under 150,000 clones, roughly three quarters seen once, with under 4.5% in the top ten. The source material was PBMCs. V gene TRBV28 combines with J gene TRBJ1-5; D remains ambiguous. The TCR originated in a man aged 18 to 30 in good health and CMV-seronegative. This CDR3 reads CASSPTMVQPQHF. CDR3 nucleotides: TGTGCCAGCAGTCCAACTATGGTCCAGCCCCAGCATTTT.